This T cell receptor (beta chain) was identified during a study of neurological immune-mediated disorders (dated by TCRdb to about 2019). A note on the overall study: Of the approximately 35 multiple sclerosis patients, about 31 had relapsing-remitting MS and 3 had secondary progressive MS. Peripheral blood TCR-beta repertoires from HTLV-I-associated myelopathy (HAM/TSP) patients, multiple sclerosis patients and healthy controls were compared by UMI-based sequencing. Longitudinal samples, technical triplicates and paired sorted CD4+ and CD8+ T-cell subsets, alongside PBMC samples, were included among the approximately 110 TCR-beta libraries. The cohort included 60 to 75 subjects: approximately 15 with HAM/TSP, around 35 with multiple sclerosis, and around 20 healthy controls. What the authors observed across the whole study: No clinical or MRI features were associated with the MS cluster, and the authors said that larger cohorts are needed. Across subjects, expanded clones never shared an identical CDR3 amino acid sequence, which suggests that the TCR-beta repertoires in every group were private. TCR clonal expansion was highest in HAM/TSP patients and lowest in MS patients, with MS patients falling below even healthy controls. Repertoires from 18 of 34 MS patients were grouped by phylogenetic analysis into a cluster of related CDR3 sequences, suggesting a possible repertoire-level signature.

For the unsorted PBMC libraries, 2 million PBMCs were stored in RNAlater at -80 degrees C until RNA extraction and were used to generate the libraries. Multiple sclerosis patients were enrolled in a US clinical protocol evaluating disease progression by magnetic resonance imaging. PBMCs were separated from peripheral blood using Ficoll-Hypaque density gradient centrifugation and then cryopreserved in liquid nitrogen. cDNA synthesis used template-switch 5'RACE with a primer carrying a 10-nucleotide random unique molecular identifier tagging each TCR transcript. Every sequencing run yielded over 170 million TCR-beta sequences covering 15-18 subjects. The RNeasy kit was used for extraction of total RNA. Using the KAPA Real-time Library Amplification kit, TCR-beta VDJ regions were amplified with primers for the TCR constant region and the 5'RACE anchor. Sample indexes and Illumina adaptors were added in a first PCR, and a second PCR then increased library yield. After Ampure bead purification, the roughly 650 bp TCR product was size-selected on a 2% E-gel SizeSelection system. Before pooling, library quality was checked on a Bioanalyzer, concentration was measured with Qubit, and libraries were quantified with the Kapa Library Quantification kit. Libraries were sequenced paired-end 2 x 150 bp on an Illumina HiSeq 2500. To increase sequence diversity, about 25-30% phiX was spiked into each library pool. Turning to the authors' computational methods: Quality-filtered reads were processed with the UMI-based MiGEC pipeline, which removed over 75% of raw TCR sequences during error correction. IMGT germline references were used for alignment of VDJ genes, and clonotypes were defined by a unique CDR3 amino acid sequence together with V-J genes. Clonal expansion, Shannon diversity, and CDR3 relatedness (CalcPairwiseDistances, ClusterSamples) were evaluated with VDJtools, and phylogenetic trees were built with CLCbio workbench. Using coefficient-of-variation modelling across technical triplicates, the study counted a clone as expanded if it had at least 8 unique UMIs. TCRdb applied fastp at Q25 and MiXCR to the public reads, then kept only in-frame beta chains. Merged by CDR3 protein, the rows form single entries marked with the most common genes and DNA. The authors' filters were not applied to this entry. The sample table lists under 90,000 distinct CDR3 sequences, roughly 3.3% of them with a count of one. The ten largest clones capture 2.5% to 3% of the sample.

The table lists this clonotype with many counts. What this receptor recognizes is not known. The sample holds no much larger clone one base away, and base qualities are not on file. This TCR came from a woman between 45 and 60 years old with multiple sclerosis. The sample was PBMCs.

Read as DNA, the sequence is TGCGCCAGCAGCCCGAGCTCGGGACTCCACCCTGGAAACACCATATATTTT. This codes for CASSPSSGLHPGNTIYF. This receptor chain uses TRBV5-1 and TRBJ1-3; the D gene is perhaps TRBD1, from 5 matching bases. Taken from the germline V gene, the CDR1 and CDR2 loops are SGHRS and YFSETQ. V is pared back by 4 bases and J by 2 bases, with 19 bases lying between the germline termini. The CDR3 runs 17 residues from the cysteine to the phenylalanine. Of the read, only the CDR3 DNA is kept; its 51 bases are in frame from base 1. The CDR3, completed at both ends by the reference TRBV5-1 and TRBJ1-3 genes, gives the full variable domain KAGVTQTPRYLIKTRGQQVTLSCSPISGHRSVSWYQQTPGQGLQFLFEYFSETQRNKGNFPGRFSGRQFSNSRSEMNVSTLELGDSALYLCASSPSSGLHPGNTIYFGEGSWLTVV.